This T cell receptor (beta chain) derives from a study of cytomegalovirus exposure and HLA in healthy donors. Here immunoSEQ multiplex PCR was the method, and the copy in TCRdb shows in-frame clones only, minus some. This table holds tens of thousands of clones, roughly 90% found once. Points from the study as a whole: According to reports, the classifier identified cytomegalovirus status with high specificity and sensitivity. Many donors carried some public TCRs, although rarity characterized most TCR sequences.

From germline, CDR1 is MDHEN and CDR2 SYDVKM. J was trimmed by 6 bases and V by 3 bases; bases with no gene match: 6. This CDR3 contains 15 residues. Note on this clone: What it recognizes is unknown.

The chain couples TRBV28 to TRBJ2-7, with 12 bases aligning to TRBD2. The receptor comes from a man younger than 35 in good health and CMV-seronegative. Sequencing used PBMCs. The CDR3 nucleotides are TGTGCCAGCAGTTTTCCGACTAGCGGGAGAGTCGAGCAGTACTTC. Its translation: CASSFPTSGRVEQYF. Looking up the rest from reference TRBV28 and TRBJ2-7 gives the full variable domain: DVKVTQSSRYLVKRTGEKVFLECVQDMDHENMFWYRQDPGLGLRLIYFSYDVKMKEKGDIPEGYSVSREKKERFSLILESASTNQTSMYLCASSFPTSGRVEQYFGPGTRLTVT.